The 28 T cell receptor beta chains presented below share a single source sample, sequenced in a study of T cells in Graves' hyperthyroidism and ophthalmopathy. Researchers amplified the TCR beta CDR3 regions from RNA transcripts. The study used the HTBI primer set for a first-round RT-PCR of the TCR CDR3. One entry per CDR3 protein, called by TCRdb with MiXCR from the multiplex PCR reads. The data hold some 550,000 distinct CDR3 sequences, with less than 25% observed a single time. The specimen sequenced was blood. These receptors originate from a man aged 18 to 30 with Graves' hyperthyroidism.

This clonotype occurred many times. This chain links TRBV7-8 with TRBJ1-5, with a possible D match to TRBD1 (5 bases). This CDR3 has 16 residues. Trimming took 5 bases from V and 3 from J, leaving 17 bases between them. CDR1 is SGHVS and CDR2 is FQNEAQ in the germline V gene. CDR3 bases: TGTGCCAGCAGCGCCATTTGGGGCAGAAACAATCAGCCCCAGCATTTT. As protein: CASSAIWGRNNQPQHF.

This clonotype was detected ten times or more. The CDR3 sequence is CSARRQGGVNQPQHF. CDR3 nucleotides: TGCAGTGCGAGAAGACAGGGGGGCGTCAATCAGCCCCAGCATTTT. This chain joins TRBV20-1 and TRBJ1-5, with 9 bases matching TRBD1. The CDR3 is 15 residues long. The germline V gene encodes CDR1 DFQATT and CDR2 SNEGSKA (reference sequence). With 6 bases clipped from V and 3 bases from J, the junction kept 9 bases outside the gene matches.

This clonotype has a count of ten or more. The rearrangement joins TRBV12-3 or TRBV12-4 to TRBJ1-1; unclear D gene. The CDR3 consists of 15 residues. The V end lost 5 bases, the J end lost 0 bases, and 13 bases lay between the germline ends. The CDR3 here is CASSGGQPMNTEAFF. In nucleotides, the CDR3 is TGTGCCAGCAGTGGCGGTCAACCTATGAACACTGAAGCTTTCTTT.

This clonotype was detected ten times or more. The DNA for the CDR3 is TGTGCCAGCAGGTACAGCGGACAGGGGGCGATCACCGGGGAGCTGTTTTTT. As protein: CASRYSGQGAITGELFF. V gene TRBV6-5 combines with J gene TRBJ2-2, with 11 bases that match TRBD1. The CDR3 sequence is 17 residues long. Germline V gene lookup returns CDR1 MNHEY and CDR2 SVGAGI. V lost 6 bases and J lost 4; bases outside the gene matches: 10.

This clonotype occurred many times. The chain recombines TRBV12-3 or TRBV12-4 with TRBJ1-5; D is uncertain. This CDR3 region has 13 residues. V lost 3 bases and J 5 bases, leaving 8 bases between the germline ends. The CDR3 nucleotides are TGTGCCAGCAGTTTGACCCGGGATCAGCCCCAGCATTTT. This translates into CASSLTRDQPQHF.

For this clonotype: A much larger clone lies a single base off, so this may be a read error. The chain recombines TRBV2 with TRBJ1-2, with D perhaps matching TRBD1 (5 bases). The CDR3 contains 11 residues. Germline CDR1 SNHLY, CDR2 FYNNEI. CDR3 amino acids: CSSRAESGYTF. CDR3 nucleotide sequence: TGTTCCAGCAGGGCGGAGAGTGGCTACACCTTC.

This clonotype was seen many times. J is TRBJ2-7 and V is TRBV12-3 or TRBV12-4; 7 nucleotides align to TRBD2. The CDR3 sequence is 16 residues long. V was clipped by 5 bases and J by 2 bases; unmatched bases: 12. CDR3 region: CASSQGLPPGTYEQYF. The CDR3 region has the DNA TGTGCCAGCAGTCAGGGACTACCGCCCGGCACCTACGAGCAGTACTTC.

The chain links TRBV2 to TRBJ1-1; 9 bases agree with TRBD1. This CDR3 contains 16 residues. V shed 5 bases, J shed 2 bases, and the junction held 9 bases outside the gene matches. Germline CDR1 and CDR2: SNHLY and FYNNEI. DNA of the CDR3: TGTGCCAGCAGTCCATATAGGACAGGGGTAAACACTGAAGCTTTCTTT. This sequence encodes CASSPYRTGVNTEAFF.

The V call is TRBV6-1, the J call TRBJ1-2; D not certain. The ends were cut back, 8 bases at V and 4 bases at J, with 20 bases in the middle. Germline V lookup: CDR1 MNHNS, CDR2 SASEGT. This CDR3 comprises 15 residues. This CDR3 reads CASSDGPSLRYGYTF. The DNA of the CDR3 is TGTGCCAGCTCTGACGGACCGTCGTTGCGCTATGGCTACACCTTC.

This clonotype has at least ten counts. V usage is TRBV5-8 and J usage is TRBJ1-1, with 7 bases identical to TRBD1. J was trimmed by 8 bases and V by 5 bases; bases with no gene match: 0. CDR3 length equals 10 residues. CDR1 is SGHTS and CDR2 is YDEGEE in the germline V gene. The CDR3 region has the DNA TGTGCCAGCAGACAGGGGGAAGCTTTCTTT. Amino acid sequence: CASRQGEAFF.

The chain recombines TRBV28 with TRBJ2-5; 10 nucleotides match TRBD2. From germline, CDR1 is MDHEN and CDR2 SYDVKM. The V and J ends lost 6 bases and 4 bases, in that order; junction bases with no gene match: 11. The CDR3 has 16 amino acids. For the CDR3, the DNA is TGTGCCAGCAGGACACAGCGGGAGGGAGTTACAGAGACCCAGTACTTC. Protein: CASRTQREGVTETQYF.

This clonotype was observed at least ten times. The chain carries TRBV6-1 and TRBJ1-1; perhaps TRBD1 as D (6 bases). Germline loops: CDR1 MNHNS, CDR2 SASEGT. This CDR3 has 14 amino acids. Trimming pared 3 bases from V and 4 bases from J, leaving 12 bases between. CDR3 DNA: TGTGCCAGCAGTGAGTTCAGGGGTGGCACTGAAGCTTTCTTT. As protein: CASSEFRGGTEAFF.

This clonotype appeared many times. DNA for the CDR3: TGTGCCAGCAGTGAAGCGCAGGCTCGCAATCAGCCCCAGCATTTT. Its translation: CASSEAQARNQPQHF. The chain links TRBV6-1 to TRBJ1-5; D ambiguous. Germline V lookup: CDR1 MNHNS, CDR2 SASEGT. Trimming removed 0 bases from V and 2 bases from J, with 8 bases in between. CDR3 length: 15 amino acids.

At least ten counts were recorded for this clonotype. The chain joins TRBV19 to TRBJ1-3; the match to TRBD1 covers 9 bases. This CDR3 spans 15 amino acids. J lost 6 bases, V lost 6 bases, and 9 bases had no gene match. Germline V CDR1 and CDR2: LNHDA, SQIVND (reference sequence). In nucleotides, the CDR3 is TGTGCCAGTAGGACCGGGACAGGGATGGAAAACACCATATATTTT. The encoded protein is CASRTGTGMENTIYF.

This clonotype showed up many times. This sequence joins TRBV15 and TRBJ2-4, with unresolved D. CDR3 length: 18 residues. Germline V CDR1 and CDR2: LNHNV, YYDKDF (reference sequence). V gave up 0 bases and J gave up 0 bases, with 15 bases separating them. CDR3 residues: CATSRDIPQAVAKNIQYF. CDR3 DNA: TGTGCCACCAGCAGAGATATCCCCCAGGCGGTAGCCAAAAACATTCAGTACTTC.

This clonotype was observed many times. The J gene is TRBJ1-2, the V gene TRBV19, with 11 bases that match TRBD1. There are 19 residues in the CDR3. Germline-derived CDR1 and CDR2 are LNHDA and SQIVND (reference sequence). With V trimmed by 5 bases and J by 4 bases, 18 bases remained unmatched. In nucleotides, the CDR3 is TGTGCCAGTAGTGGGACTACGGGACAGGGGGGACCTATGCCCTATGGCTACACCTTC. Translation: CASSGTTGQGGPMPYGYTF.

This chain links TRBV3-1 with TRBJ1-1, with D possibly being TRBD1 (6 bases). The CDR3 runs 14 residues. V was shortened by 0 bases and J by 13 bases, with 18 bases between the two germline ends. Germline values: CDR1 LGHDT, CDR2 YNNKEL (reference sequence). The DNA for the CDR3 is TGTGCCAGCAGCCAAGACGACACACAGGGTGTTGGTTTCTTT. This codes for CASSQDDTQGVGFF.

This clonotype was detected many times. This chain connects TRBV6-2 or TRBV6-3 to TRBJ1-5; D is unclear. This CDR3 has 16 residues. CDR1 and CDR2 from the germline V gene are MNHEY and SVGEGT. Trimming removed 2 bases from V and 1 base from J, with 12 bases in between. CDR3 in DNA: TGTGCCAGCAGTTACCGGCGCCTGATGAGCAATCAGCCCCAGCATTTT. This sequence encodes CASSYRRLMSNQPQHF.

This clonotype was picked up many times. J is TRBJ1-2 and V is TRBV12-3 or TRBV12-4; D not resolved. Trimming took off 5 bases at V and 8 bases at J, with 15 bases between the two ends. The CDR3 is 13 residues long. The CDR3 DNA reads TGTGCCAGCAGTCCCCTAGGGCGACCCGGCTACACCTTC. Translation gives CASSPLGRPGYTF.

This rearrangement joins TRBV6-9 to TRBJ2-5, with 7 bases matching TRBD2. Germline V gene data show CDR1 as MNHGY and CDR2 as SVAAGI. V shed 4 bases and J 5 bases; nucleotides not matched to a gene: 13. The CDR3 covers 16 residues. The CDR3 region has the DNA TGTGCCAGCAGTTCCTCCCGGGGGGACCTCCGGGAGACCCAGTACTTC. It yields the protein CASSSSRGDLRETQYF.

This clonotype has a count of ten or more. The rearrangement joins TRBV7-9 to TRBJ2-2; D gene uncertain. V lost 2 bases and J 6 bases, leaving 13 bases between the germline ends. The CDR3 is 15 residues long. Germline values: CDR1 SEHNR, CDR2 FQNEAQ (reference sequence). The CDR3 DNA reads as TGTGCCAGCAGCTTAAATCGGGTATCGGCCGGGGAGCTGTTTTTT. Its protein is CASSLNRVSAGELFF.

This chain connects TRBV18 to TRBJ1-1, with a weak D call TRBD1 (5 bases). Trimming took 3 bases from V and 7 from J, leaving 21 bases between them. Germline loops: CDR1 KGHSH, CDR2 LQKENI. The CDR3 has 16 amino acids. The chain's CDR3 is CASSPPRTGRGGEAFF. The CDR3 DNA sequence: TGTGCCAGCTCACCGCCACGTACGGGGAGGGGTGGTGAAGCTTTCTTT.

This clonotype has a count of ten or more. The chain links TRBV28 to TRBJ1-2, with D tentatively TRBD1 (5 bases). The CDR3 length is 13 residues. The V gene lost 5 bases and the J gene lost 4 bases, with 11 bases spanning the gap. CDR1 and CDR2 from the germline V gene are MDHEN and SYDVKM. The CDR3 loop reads CASSPGHLYGYTF. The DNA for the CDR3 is TGTGCCAGCAGTCCAGGACACCTCTATGGCTACACCTTC.

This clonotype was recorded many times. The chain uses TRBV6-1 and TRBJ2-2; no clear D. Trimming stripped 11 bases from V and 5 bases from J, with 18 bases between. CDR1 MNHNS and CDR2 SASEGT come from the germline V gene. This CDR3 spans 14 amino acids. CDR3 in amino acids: CAVPKSSRTGELFF. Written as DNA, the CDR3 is TGTGCCGTCCCCAAGAGTTCGAGGACCGGGGAGCTGTTTTTT.

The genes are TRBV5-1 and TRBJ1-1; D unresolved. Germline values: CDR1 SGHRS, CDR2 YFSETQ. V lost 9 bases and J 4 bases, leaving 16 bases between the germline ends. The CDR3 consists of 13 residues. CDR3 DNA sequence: TGCGCCATTGTAAGGATGCGGTTCACTGAAGCTTTCTTT. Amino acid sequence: CAIVRMRFTEAFF. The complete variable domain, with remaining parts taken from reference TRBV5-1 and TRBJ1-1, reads KAGVTQTPRYLIKTRGQQVTLSCSPISGHRSVSWYQQTPGQGLQFLFEYFSETQRNKGNFPGRFSGRQFSNSRSEMNVSTLELGDSALYLCAIVRMRFTEAFFGQGTRLTVV.

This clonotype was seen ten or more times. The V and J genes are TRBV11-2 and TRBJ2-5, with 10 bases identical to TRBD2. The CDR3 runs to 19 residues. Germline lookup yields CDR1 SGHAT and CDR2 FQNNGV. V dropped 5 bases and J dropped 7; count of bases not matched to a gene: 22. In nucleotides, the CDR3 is TGTGCCAGCAGCGCCGGGACGGGAAAGACTAGCGGGCCCCCCGGGACCCAGTACTTC. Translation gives CASSAGTGKTSGPPGTQYF.

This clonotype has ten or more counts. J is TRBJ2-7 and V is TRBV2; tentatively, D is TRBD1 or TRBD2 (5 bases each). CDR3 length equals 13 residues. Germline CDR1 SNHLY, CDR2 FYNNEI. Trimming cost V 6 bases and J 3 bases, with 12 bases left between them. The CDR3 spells CASRGDGLYEQYF. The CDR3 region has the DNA TGTGCCAGCAGGGGGGACGGGCTCTACGAGCAGTACTTC.

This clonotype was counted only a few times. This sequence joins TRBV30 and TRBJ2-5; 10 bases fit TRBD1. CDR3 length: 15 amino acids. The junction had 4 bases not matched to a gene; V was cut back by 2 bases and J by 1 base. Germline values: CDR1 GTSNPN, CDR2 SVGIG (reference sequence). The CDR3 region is CAWSRRQGAQETQYF. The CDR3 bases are TGTGCCTGGAGTCGAAGACAGGGGGCCCAAGAGACCCAGTACTTC.